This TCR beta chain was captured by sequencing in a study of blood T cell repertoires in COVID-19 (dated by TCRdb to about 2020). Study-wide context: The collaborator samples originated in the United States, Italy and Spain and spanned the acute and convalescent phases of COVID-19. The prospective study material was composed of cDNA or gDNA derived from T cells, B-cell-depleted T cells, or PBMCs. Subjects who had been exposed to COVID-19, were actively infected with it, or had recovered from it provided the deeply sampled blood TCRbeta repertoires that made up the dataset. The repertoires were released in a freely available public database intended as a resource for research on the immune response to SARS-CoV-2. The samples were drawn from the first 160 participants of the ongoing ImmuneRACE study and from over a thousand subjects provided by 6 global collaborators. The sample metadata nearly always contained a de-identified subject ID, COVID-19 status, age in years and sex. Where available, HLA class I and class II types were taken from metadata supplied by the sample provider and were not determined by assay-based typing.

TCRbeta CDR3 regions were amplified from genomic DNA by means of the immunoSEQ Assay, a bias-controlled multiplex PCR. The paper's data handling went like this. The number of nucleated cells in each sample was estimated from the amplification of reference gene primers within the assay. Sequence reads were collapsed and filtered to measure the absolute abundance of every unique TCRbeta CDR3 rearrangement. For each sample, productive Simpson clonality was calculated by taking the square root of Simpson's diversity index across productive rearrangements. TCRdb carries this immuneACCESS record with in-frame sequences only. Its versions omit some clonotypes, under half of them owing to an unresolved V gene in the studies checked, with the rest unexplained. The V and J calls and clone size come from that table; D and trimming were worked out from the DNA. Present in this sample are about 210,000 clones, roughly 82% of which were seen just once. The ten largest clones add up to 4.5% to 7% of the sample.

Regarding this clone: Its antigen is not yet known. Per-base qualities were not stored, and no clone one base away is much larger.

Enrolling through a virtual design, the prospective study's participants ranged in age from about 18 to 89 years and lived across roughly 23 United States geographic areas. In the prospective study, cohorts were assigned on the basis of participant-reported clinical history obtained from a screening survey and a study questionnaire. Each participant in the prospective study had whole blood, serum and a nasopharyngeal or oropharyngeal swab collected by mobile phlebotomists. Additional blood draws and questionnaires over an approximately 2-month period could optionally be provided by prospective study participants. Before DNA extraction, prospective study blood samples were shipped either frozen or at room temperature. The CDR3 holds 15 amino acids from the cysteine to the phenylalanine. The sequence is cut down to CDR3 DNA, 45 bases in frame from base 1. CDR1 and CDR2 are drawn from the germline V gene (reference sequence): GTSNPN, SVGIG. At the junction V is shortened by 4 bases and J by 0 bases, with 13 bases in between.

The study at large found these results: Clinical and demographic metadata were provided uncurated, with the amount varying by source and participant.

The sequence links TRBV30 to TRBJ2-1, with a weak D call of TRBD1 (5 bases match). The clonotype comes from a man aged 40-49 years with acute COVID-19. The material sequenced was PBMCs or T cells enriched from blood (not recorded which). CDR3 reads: CAWMSGSSSYNEQFF. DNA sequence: TGTGCCTGGATGTCAGGGTCGAGCTCCTACAATGAGCAGTTCTTC.